This T cell receptor beta chain stems from a study of blood T cell repertoires in COVID-19 (dated by TCRdb to the early 2020s). In terms of the full investigation: The collaborator samples originated in the United States, Italy and Spain and spanned the acute and convalescent phases of COVID-19. The prospective study material was composed of cDNA or gDNA derived from T cells, B-cell-depleted T cells, or PBMCs. Subjects who had been exposed to COVID-19, were actively infected with it, or had recovered from it provided the deeply sampled blood TCRbeta repertoires that made up the dataset. The repertoires were released in a freely available public database meant as a resource for research on the immune response to SARS-CoV-2. The samples were drawn from the first 160 participants of the ongoing ImmuneRACE study and from under 1,500 subjects provided by 6 global collaborators. A de-identified subject ID, COVID-19 status, age in years and sex were almost always included in the sample metadata. Where HLA class I and class II types were available, the types were taken from metadata supplied by the sample provider, not from assay-based typing. The investigation overall reported the following: How much clinical and demographic metadata was included differed by source and by participant, and the metadata was provided uncurated.

The collaborating institutions used their own protocols to collect whole blood in K2EDTA tubes. For TCRbeta analysis, collaborators shipped samples in one of three forms: frozen whole blood, isolated PBMCs, or DNA extracted from either of those sample types. CDR1 LGHNA and CDR2 YNFKEQ were looked up in the germline V gene. V is cut by 3 bases and J by 7 bases, and the space between the germline ends is 19 bases. The CDR3 holds 16 amino acids from the cysteine to the phenylalanine. Only the CDR3 portion is preserved as DNA: 48 bases, with reading frame beginning at the first base. TCRbeta CDR3 regions were amplified from genomic DNA by means of the immunoSEQ Assay, a bias-controlled multiplex PCR. Per the original workflow: The number of nucleated cells in each sample was estimated by amplification of reference gene primers within the assay. To quantify the absolute abundance of each unique TCRbeta CDR3 rearrangement, sequence reads were collapsed and filtered. For each sample, productive Simpson clonality was calculated by taking the square root of Simpson's diversity index across productive rearrangements. The table was pulled from immuneACCESS by TCRdb, which kept in-frame rearrangements only. Such tables lose some clones; where checked, under half of the loss comes from unresolved V genes, and the rest has no known cause. V and J calls and clone size follow that table, whereas D and trimming were derived from the DNA. The sample table contains over 60,000 clones; only one count was recorded for about 88% of them. About 2.7% of the sample lies in the top ten.

As for this clone: Its antigen remains unidentified. The sample holds no much larger clone one base away, and base qualities are not on file.

The TCR comes from a man between 65 and 85 years old with active or convalescent COVID-19. In this chain, TRBV4-2 is recombined with TRBJ1-5; the D gene is perhaps TRBD1, from 5 matching bases. Sequenced input: peripheral blood. The DNA sequence reads TGTGCCAGCAGCCAGGCAGTGGGAGGGGTCGAACAGCCCCAGCATTTT. It specifies CASSQAVGGVEQPQHF.